The 7 T cell receptor beta chains in this list originate from one sample, sequenced in a study of prognosis after radiotherapy for stage I lung cancer. By two-round multiplex PCR, the TCR beta CDR3 was amplified from genomic DNA. Primers specific to each TRBV and TRBJ gene drove first-round PCR. TCRdb passed the multiplex PCR reads through MiXCR, listing each CDR3 protein once. The data contain approximately 13,000 distinct CDR3 sequences, roughly 31% of them singletons. The starting material was PBMCs, obtained before or after stereotactic body radiation therapy (not recorded which). These receptors came from a donor aged 50 or older with non-small cell lung cancer.

Sample share makes this clonotype medium-sized. The rearrangement joins TRBV14 to TRBJ1-6, with D possibly being TRBD1 (5 bases). Germline CDR1 and CDR2: SGHDN and FVKESK. V dropped 4 bases and J dropped 10 bases, with 14 bases sitting between them. The CDR3 totals 14 residues. CDR3 protein: CASSLTTRVSPLHF. DNA for the CDR3: TGTGCCAGCAGCCTTACAACCAGGGTATCACCCCTCCACTTT.

This clonotype came up many times. The chain links TRBV5-5 to TRBJ2-6; a weak D match, TRBD2 (7 bases). V was trimmed by 2 bases and J by 0 bases, leaving 15 bases between them. CDR1 and CDR2 (germline): SGHKS, YYEKEE (reference sequence). The length of the CDR3 is 18 residues. CDR3 residues: CASSFSGGTTSGANVLTF. The CDR3 coding sequence is TGTGCCAGCAGCTTCTCCGGGGGGACAACCTCTGGGGCCAACGTCCTGACTTTC.

This clonotype was observed many times. The chain uses TRBV14 and TRBJ2-1; D is unclear. Trimming pared 3 bases from V and 0 bases from J, leaving 12 bases between. This CDR3 spans 16 amino acids. Germline CDR1 and CDR2: SGHDN and FVKESK. CDR3 residues: CASSQGSVGSYNEQFF. CDR3 bases: TGTGCCAGCAGCCAGGGGTCCGTGGGCTCCTACAATGAGCAGTTCTTC.

This clonotype was recorded at least ten times. The V call is TRBV18, the J call TRBJ2-7; D assignment may be TRBD1 or TRBD2 (5 bases each). This CDR3 has 14 amino acids. The V gene lost 4 bases and the J gene lost 6 bases, with 16 bases spanning the gap. Germline CDR1 is KGHSH and CDR2 is LQKENI. The CDR3 reads CASSRRQGDSEQYF. The CDR3 DNA follows: TGTGCCAGCTCACGGAGGCAGGGTGATAGCGAGCAGTACTTC.

V gene TRBV20-1 combines with J gene TRBJ1-5; TRBD1 aligns across 11 bases. Germline loops: CDR1 DFQATT, CDR2 SNEGSKA (reference sequence). The CDR3 runs 17 residues. V lost 5 bases, J lost 2 bases, and 11 bases stayed unmatched. CDR3 sequence: CSAYDWTGGAGNQPQHF. The CDR3 coding sequence is TGCAGTGCTTACGATTGGACAGGGGGCGCCGGCAATCAGCCCCAGCATTTT.

This clonotype was recorded many times. The chain carries TRBV6-2 or TRBV6-3 and TRBJ1-2, with TRBD1 as a possible D gene (6 bases). This CDR3 is built from 14 residues. Germline V CDR1 and CDR2: MNHEY, SVGEGT. V shed 1 base and J shed 7 bases, with 13 bases lying between them. CDR3 region: CASSYLQGIGGYTF. In nucleotides, the CDR3 is TGTGCCAGCAGTTACTTACAGGGTATTGGTGGCTACACCTTC.

This clonotype was observed at least ten times. V is TRBV28 and J is TRBJ2-1; D gene ambiguous. Germline V gene lookup returns CDR1 MDHEN and CDR2 SYDVKM. The V end was cut by 8 bases, the J end by 5 bases, with 10 bases between. The CDR3 is 12 residues long. The CDR3: CASGPFHNEQFF. DNA for the CDR3: TGTGCCAGCGGCCCATTTCACAATGAGCAGTTCTTC.